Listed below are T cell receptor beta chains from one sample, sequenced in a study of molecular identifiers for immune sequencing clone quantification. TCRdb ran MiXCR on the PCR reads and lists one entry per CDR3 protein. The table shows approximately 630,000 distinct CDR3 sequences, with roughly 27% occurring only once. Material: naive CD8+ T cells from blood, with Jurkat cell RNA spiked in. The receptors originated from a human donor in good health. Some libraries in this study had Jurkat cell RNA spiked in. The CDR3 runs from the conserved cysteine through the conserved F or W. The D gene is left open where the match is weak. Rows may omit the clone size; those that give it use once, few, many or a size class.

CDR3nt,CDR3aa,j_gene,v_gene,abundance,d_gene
TGTGCCAGCAGCCAGACAGGGGAGGAGTCTGAAGCTTTCTTT,CASSQTGEESEAFF,TRBJ1-1,TRBV7-9,many,TRBD1
TGTGCCAGCAGGTCAGCGGGAAACACAGATACGCAGTATTTT,CASRSAGNTDTQYF,TRBJ2-3,TRBV6-2/TRBV6-3,many,TRBD2
TGTGCCAGTAGTATTTGGACAGCCAGAAACATTCAGTACTTC,CASSIWTARNIQYF,TRBJ2-4,TRBV19,NA,NA
TGTGCCAGTAGTATAGTAGGGTGGAACACCGGGGAGCTGTTTTTT,CASSIVGWNTGELFF,TRBJ2-2,TRBV19,many,NA
TGTGCCAGCAGTTCTGGACTAGCGGGAGGGCCTTTTTCCTCAGATACGCAGTATTTT,CASSSGLAGGPFSSDTQYF,TRBJ2-3,TRBV6-4,NA,TRBD2
TGTGCCAGCAGTGAATTATTGACAGGCACAGATACGCAGTATTTT,CASSELLTGTDTQYF,TRBJ2-3,TRBV25-1,few,NA
TGTGCCAGCAGTTACGACAGAAGGCAGGGCAACACTGAAGCTTTCTTT,CASSYDRRQGNTEAFF,TRBJ1-1,TRBV6-2/TRBV6-3,few,NA
TGTGCCAGCAGATTAACGCCCGGGGAGCTGTTTTTT,CASRLTPGELFF,TRBJ2-2,TRBV7-9,many,NA
TGTGCCAGCAGCCCAGTGACGGGGGACACTGAAGCTTTCTTT,CASSPVTGDTEAFF,TRBJ1-1,TRBV7-9,few,NA
TGTGCCAGCAGTGACCAGGACAGGTTCCAAGAGACCCAGTACTTC,CASSDQDRFQETQYF,TRBJ2-5,TRBV2,many,TRBD1
TGCAGTGCTAGGGACGAGAACGGTGAGCAGTTCTTC,CSARDENGEQFF,TRBJ2-1,TRBV20-1,many,NA
TGCGCCAGCAGCCAAGATATCGCGTTGAACACTGAAGCTTTCTTT,CASSQDIALNTEAFF,TRBJ1-1,TRBV4-1,few,NA
TGTGCCACCTACCGAAGCTACGAGCAGTACTTC,CATYRSYEQYF,TRBJ2-7,TRBV2,many,NA
TGCGCCAACAGCCCGGAACGGGGGGGACCGCCAGAGACCCAGTACTTC,CANSPERGGPPETQYF,TRBJ2-5,TRBV5-1,few,TRBD2
TGTGCCAGCAGCTCGACGGCTCTGGAAGCTTTCTTT,CASSSTALEAFF,TRBJ1-1,TRBV7-9,NA,NA
TGTGCCAGCAGCTTACCAGACTCTGGAAACACCATATATTTT,CASSLPDSGNTIYF,TRBJ1-3,TRBV13,NA,NA
TGTGCCAGCAGTACAGGACAGGGAACTCCGCCCCAGCATTTT,CASSTGQGTPPQHF,TRBJ1-5,TRBV12-3/TRBV12-4,NA,TRBD1
TGTGCCAGCAGTACCGAGCGAATCCAGTGGCTGAACACTGAAGCTTTCTTT,CASSTERIQWLNTEAFF,TRBJ1-1,TRBV6-5,NA,NA
TGTGCCAGTAGTATAGATGCAGGGAGGGGGACTGAAGCTTTCTTT,CASSIDAGRGTEAFF,TRBJ1-1,TRBV19,few,NA
TGCGCCAGCAGCCAAGTTGAGCAGGGGGCGGATGGCTACACCTTC,CASSQVEQGADGYTF,TRBJ1-2,TRBV4-1,NA,TRBD1
TGTGCCAGTAATCCGGGGGTGTCGACCTACAATGAGCAGTTCTTC,CASNPGVSTYNEQFF,TRBJ2-1,TRBV19,NA,NA